What follows are 27 T cell receptor beta chains derived from one specimen sequenced in a study of beta chain features in type 1 diabetes (dated by TCRdb to 2017 to 2018). Preparation of the library involved the immunoSEQ multiplex PCR assay. The entire amount of isolated RNA was reverse transcribed using the High Capacity cDNA Reverse Transcription Kit, so the sequenced TCRB transcripts were expressed ones. This is the immuneACCESS table as TCRdb keeps it, with only in-frame sequences that have V and J called. A part of the clones is gone; compared with another copy, unresolved V genes explain less than half, and the rest is unexplained. In all, the sample holds fewer than 300,000 clones, and roughly 21% of those were seen once. The ten top clones hold around 0.029% of the sample. The paper as a whole reports these results and caveats: Type 1 diabetes patients showed a moderate but significant shortening of TCRB CDR3 length in all four CD4+ subsets.

These TCRs' antigens remain unknown. Specimen: naive CD4+ T cells from blood. The cell subset or site label here, explained by the study, means: true naive CD4+ T cells. The origin of the receptors is a woman in her forties with type 1 diabetes.

The sample holds a few counts of this clone. J is TRBJ1-1 and V is TRBV7-2; D possibly corresponds to TRBD1 (5 bases). The length of the CDR3 is 14 residues. Trimming stripped 4 bases from V and 0 bases from J, with 9 bases between. Germline CDR1 reads SGHTA; CDR2 reads FQGNSA. The CDR3 protein is CASSSRVMNTEAFF. CDR3 nucleotide sequence: TGTGCCAGCAGCTCCAGGGTAATGAACACTGAAGCTTTCTTT. The full variable domain, its missing parts supplied by reference TRBV7-2 and TRBJ1-1, is GAGVSQSPSNKVTEKGKDVELRCDPISGHTALYWYRQSLGQGLEFLIYFQGNSAPDKSGLPSDRFSAERTGGSVSTLTIQRTQQEDSAVYLCASSSRVMNTEAFFGQGTRLTVV.

The CDR3, as DNA: TGTGCCAGCAGCCGGACAGGGTTGGGCGAGCAGTACTTC. Its protein product is CASSRTGLGEQYF. The chain couples TRBV5-6 to TRBJ2-7, with TRBD1 matching 8 bases. Germline values: CDR1 SGHDT, CDR2 YYEEEE. Trimming cost V 4 bases and J 6 bases; bases outside gene matches: 6. The CDR3 covers 13 residues.

The chain links TRBV4-1 to TRBJ2-5; D gene unclear. V lost 0 bases, J lost 5 bases, and 4 bases lay in between. In germline, CDR1 is MGHRA, CDR2 YSYEKL. There are 12 residues in the CDR3. The CDR3 protein is CASSQDRETQYF. CDR3 bases: TGCGCCAGCAGCCAAGATCGGGAGACCCAGTACTTC.

This clone was recorded once. The chain combines TRBV5-1 with TRBJ2-5; perhaps TRBD1 as D (6 bases). Trimming pared 0 bases from V and 5 bases from J, leaving 11 bases between. The CDR3 length is 14 residues. Germline loops: CDR1 SGHRS, CDR2 YFSETQ. The CDR3 coding sequence is TGCGCCAGCAGCTTGGACAGGGCCGTGGAGACCCAGTACTTC. Its protein is CASSLDRAVETQYF.

This clone has a handful of counts. The chain joins TRBV30 to TRBJ1-1; a weak D match, TRBD1 (6 bases). V was pared by 3 bases and J by 1 base, with 15 bases between. The CDR3 length is 15 residues. Germline V gives CDR1 GTSNPN, CDR2 SVGIG (reference sequence). CDR3 sequence reads: CAWSGLGRGNTEAFF. The CDR3, as DNA: TGTGCCTGGAGCGGATTGGGCAGGGGGAACACTGAAGCTTTCTTT.

The chain is built from TRBV7-3 and TRBJ2-3; 10 bases align to TRBD2. The junction had 9 bases not matched to a gene; V was cut back by 5 bases and J by 4 bases. Germline loops: CDR1 SGHTA, CDR2 FQGTGA. The CDR3 loop spans 16 amino acids. The DNA for the CDR3 is TGTGCCAGCAGCCTTCTAGCGGGAGTGGGGGCAGATACGCAGTATTTT. Its translation: CASSLLAGVGADTQYF.

This clone was detected only a few times. The gene calls are TRBV4-2 and TRBJ1-1; tentative D call: TRBD1 (5 bases). The length of the CDR3 is 15 residues. The germline V gene encodes CDR1 LGHNA and CDR2 YNFKEQ. V was cut by 1 base and J by 0 bases, with 9 bases left in between. Written as DNA, the CDR3 is TGTGCCAGCAGCCAAGTTGCAGGGATGAACACTGAAGCTTTCTTT. Translated, it gives CASSQVAGMNTEAFF.

V and J are TRBV15 and TRBJ2-1, with TRBD2 as a possible D gene (5 bases). The CDR3 loop spans 17 amino acids. V lost 3 bases, J lost 0 bases, and 15 bases lay in between. Germline assignment: CDR1 LNHNV and CDR2 YYDKDF (reference sequence). The CDR3, as DNA: TGTGCCACCAGCAGTCCCGAGGGTTCAAGCTCCTACAATGAGCAGTTCTTC. It translates to CATSSPEGSSSYNEQFF. Complete variable domain (other parts from reference TRBV15 and TRBJ2-1): DAMVIQNPRYQVTQFGKPVTLSCSQTLNHNVMYWYQQKSSQAPKLLFHYYDKDFNNEADTPDNFQSRRPNTSFCFLDIRSPGLGDTAMYLCATSSPEGSSSYNEQFFGPGTRLTVL.

The rearrangement uses TRBV28 and TRBJ2-7; the match to TRBD1 covers 8 bases. This CDR3 contains 15 residues. CDR1 and CDR2 from the germline V gene are MDHEN and SYDVKM. V gave up 2 bases and J gave up 0 bases; unmatched junction bases: 3. CDR3 DNA sequence: TGTGCCAGCAGTTTAGCAGGGGGCTACTCCTACGAGCAGTACTTC. It is translated as CASSLAGGYSYEQYF. Based on the CDR3 plus reference TRBV28 and TRBJ2-7, the full variable domain is DVKVTQSSRYLVKRTGEKVFLECVQDMDHENMFWYRQDPGLGLRLIYFSYDVKMKEKGDIPEGYSVSREKKERFSLILESASTNQTSMYLCASSLAGGYSYEQYFGPGTRLTVT.

This clone was observed a few times. This rearrangement joins TRBV30 to TRBJ2-7; 7 bases fit TRBD2. V was clipped by 6 bases and J by 3 bases; unmatched bases: 8. The CDR3 contains 13 residues. Per germline, CDR1 GTSNPN and CDR2 SVGIG (reference sequence). The CDR3 here is CACSVGGYYEQYF. Here the CDR3 DNA reads TGTGCCTGTTCTGTGGGAGGGTACTACGAGCAGTACTTC.

This clone was seen more than once but under ten times. This chain links TRBV2 with TRBJ2-2; TRBD1 matches 11 bases. V lost 6 bases, J lost 6 bases, and 3 bases stayed unmatched. The CDR3 covers 14 residues. Germline CDR1 is SNHLY and CDR2 is FYNNEI. The CDR3 DNA follows: TGTGCCAGCAGCCGGGACAGGGGGGCCGGGGAGCTGTTTTTT. Translated, it gives CASSRDRGAGELFF.

This clone was observed a few times. This chain joins TRBV2 and TRBJ2-5; D is unclear. Trimming took 5 bases from V and 1 from J, leaving 11 bases between them. The germline V gene encodes CDR1 SNHLY and CDR2 FYNNEI. There are 14 residues in the CDR3. The CDR3 coding sequence is TGTGCCAGCAGTCTTCAGGCGTTCCAAGAGACCCAGTACTTC. This gives the protein CASSLQAFQETQYF.

This clone was seen a handful of times. This chain connects TRBV19 to TRBJ2-1; 8 nucleotides line up with TRBD2. The germline CDR1 and CDR2 sequences are LNHDA and SQIVND (reference sequence). The CDR3 sequence is 17 residues long. The J segment lost 7 bases and the V segment lost 3 bases, leaving 14 bases of the junction unmatched. CDR3 DNA: TGTGCCAGTAGTATCCGAGGTACCGGGACTAGGGCGAATGAGCAGTTCTTC. Translation gives CASSIRGTGTRANEQFF.

This clone was seen a handful of times. The rearrangement joins TRBV2 to TRBJ1-6, with D tentatively TRBD1 (5 bases). The CDR3 length is 13 residues. Trimming stripped 6 bases from V and 14 bases from J, with 17 bases between. CDR1 is SNHLY, CDR2 FYNNEI, per germline. CDR3: CASSLREALALHF. CDR3 bases: TGTGCCAGCAGCCTCAGGGAGGCGTTGGCCCTCCACTTT.

The V and J genes are TRBV30 and TRBJ2-3; a possible D gene is TRBD1 (5 bases). Germline V gene data show CDR1 as GTSNPN and CDR2 as SVGIG (reference sequence). Trimming took 7 bases from V and 4 from J, leaving 15 bases between them. The CDR3 has 13 residues. In DNA, the CDR3 is TGTGCCTCAGGGATAATGGGGTCAGATACGCAGTATTTT. Protein product: CASGIMGSDTQYF.

This clone has just a few counts. The gene calls are TRBV11-2 and TRBJ2-5, with D possibly being TRBD1 (6 bases). V was clipped by 6 bases and J by 2 bases, with 10 bases between them. Per the germline V gene, CDR1 is SGHAT and CDR2 is FQNNGV. This CDR3 contains 13 residues. The CDR3 here is CASSRTVQETQYF. CDR3 coding DNA: TGTGCCAGCAGTAGGACAGTACAAGAGACCCAGTACTTC.

This clone has only one observation. This chain connects TRBV28 to TRBJ1-2; tentative D call: TRBD1 (6 bases). V was pared by 5 bases and J by 5 bases, with 15 bases between. This CDR3 spans 14 amino acids. Germline V lookup: CDR1 MDHEN, CDR2 SYDVKM. CDR3 bases: TGTGCCAGCAGTCTCAATACAGGGATTTATGGCTACACCTTC. It yields the protein CASSLNTGIYGYTF.

The V call is TRBV29-1, the J call TRBJ2-5; the match to TRBD1 covers 7 bases. Germline loops: CDR1 SQVTM, CDR2 ANQGSEA. This CDR3 is 12 amino acids long. After removal of 6 bases from V and 5 bases from J, the junction contained 6 bases not matched to a gene. CDR3 in amino acids: CSVEQGWETQYF. CDR3 DNA: TGCAGCGTAGAACAGGGGTGGGAGACCCAGTACTTC.

The table lists this clone with a few counts. This rearrangement joins TRBV7-2 to TRBJ1-2; D not resolved. CDR1 and CDR2 from the germline V gene are SGHTA and FQGNSA. The ends were cut back, 5 bases at V and 0 bases at J, with 13 bases in the middle. The CDR3 runs 15 residues. CDR3 residues: CASSDRGGTNYGYTF. CDR3 nucleotides: TGTGCCAGCAGCGATCGGGGAGGGACTAACTATGGCTACACCTTC.

The rearrangement uses TRBV15 and TRBJ2-3; the match to TRBD2 covers 14 bases. The V gene's germline CDR1 is LNHNV and CDR2 YYDKDF (reference sequence). CDR3 size: 17 residues. V shed 1 base and J 5 bases; nucleotides not matched to a gene: 5. The DNA of the CDR3 is TGTGCCACCAGCAGAGGGGGACTAGCGGGAGTGATAGATACGCAGTATTTT. Translating gives CATSRGGLAGVIDTQYF. The variable domain in full, with the rest retrieved from reference TRBV15 and TRBJ2-3, is DAMVIQNPRYQVTQFGKPVTLSCSQTLNHNVMYWYQQKSSQAPKLLFHYYDKDFNNEADTPDNFQSRRPNTSFCFLDIRSPGLGDTAMYLCATSRGGLAGVIDTQYFGPGTRLTVL.

In this sample, this clone turned up a few times. The chain links TRBV25-1 to TRBJ2-1, with TRBD1 identical over 8 bases. The CDR3 covers 13 residues. With V trimmed by 7 bases and J by 3 bases, 2 bases remained unmatched. Germline CDR1 MGHDK, CDR2 SYGVNS. The CDR3 nucleotides are TGTGCCAGCATGGGACAGGTCTACAATGAGCAGTTCTTC. This sequence encodes CASMGQVYNEQFF.

Of note for this clone: The identical CDR3 is also encoded by other nucleotide sequences in the sample. The chain combines TRBV9 with TRBJ2-5; D is possibly TRBD1 (5 bases). Germline CDR1 SGDLS, CDR2 YYNGEE. V was pared by 0 bases and J by 2 bases, with 5 bases between. The CDR3 sequence is 13 residues long. CDR3: CASSVGQQETQYF. CDR3 DNA: TGTGCCAGCAGCGTAGGACAGCAAGAGACCCAGTACTTC.

This chain links TRBV6-5 with TRBJ2-1; D might be TRBD2 (5 bases). Trimming cost V 4 bases and J 0 bases, with 13 bases left between them. Germline CDR1 and CDR2: MNHEY and SVGAGI. CDR3 length: 16 amino acids. Here the CDR3 DNA reads TGTGCCAGCAGTTCGGACTCCCTGAGCTCCTACAATGAGCAGTTCTTC. Protein: CASSSDSLSSYNEQFF.

The chain joins TRBV14 to TRBJ1-1; D gene uncertain. The CDR3 is made up of 13 amino acids. Between the trimmed V and J ends, which lost 5 bases and 1 base, there was a span of 8 bases. Germline CDR1 reads SGHDN; CDR2 reads FVKESK. In DNA, the CDR3 is TGTGCCAGCAGCTTCACACCGAACACTGAAGCTTTCTTT. It codes for CASSFTPNTEAFF.

In its sample, this clone was seen a few times. The rearrangement links TRBV18 to TRBJ2-5, with 11 positions matching TRBD1. This CDR3 spans 15 amino acids. Germline trimming cut 6 bases from V and 2 bases from J; bases unmatched to any gene: 5. From germline, CDR1 is KGHSH and CDR2 LQKENI. Here the CDR3 reads CASSRDRGSQETQYF. The CDR3 DNA reads as TGTGCCAGCTCCCGGGACAGGGGGAGTCAAGAGACCCAGTACTTC.

The chain has TRBV30 and TRBJ1-5; D is undetermined. The germline V gene encodes CDR1 GTSNPN and CDR2 SVGIG (reference sequence). V lost 4 bases, J lost 5 bases, and 21 bases lay in between. The CDR3 runs 16 residues. As DNA, the CDR3 is TGTGCCTGGACGGAGGCCGCGGGCCCCTTAGATCAGCCCCAGCATTTT. It specifies CAWTEAAGPLDQPQHF.

This clone was seen a few times. The V gene is TRBV6-5, the J gene TRBJ1-1, with no clear D. V shed 8 bases and J shed 1 base, with 11 bases lying between them. The germline V gene has CDR1 MNHEY and CDR2 SVGAGI. The CDR3 contains 13 residues. This CDR3 reads CASSPGGNTEAFF. In DNA form, the CDR3 reads TGTGCCAGCTCTCCGGGTGGGAACACTGAAGCTTTCTTT.